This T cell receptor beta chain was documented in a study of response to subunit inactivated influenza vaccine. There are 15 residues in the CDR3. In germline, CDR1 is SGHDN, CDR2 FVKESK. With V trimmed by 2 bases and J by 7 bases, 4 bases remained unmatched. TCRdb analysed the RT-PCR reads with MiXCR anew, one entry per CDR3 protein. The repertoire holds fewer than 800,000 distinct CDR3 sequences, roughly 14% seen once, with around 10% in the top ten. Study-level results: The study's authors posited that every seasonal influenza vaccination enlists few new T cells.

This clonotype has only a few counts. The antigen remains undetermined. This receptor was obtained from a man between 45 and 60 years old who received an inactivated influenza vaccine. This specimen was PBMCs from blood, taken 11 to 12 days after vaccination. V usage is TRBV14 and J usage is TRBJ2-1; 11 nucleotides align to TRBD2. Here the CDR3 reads CASSQIAGGGNEQFF. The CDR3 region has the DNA TGTGCCAGCAGCCAAATAGCGGGAGGGGGGAATGAGCAGTTCTTC.